Given below is one TCR beta chain in context. What it recognizes is unknown. Noted time point: blood 2 weeks post-SBRT. Treatment described: 15 Gy SBRT to primary tumor, nephrectomy 4 weeks later. The data stem from a study of radiation and T cells in renal cell carcinoma. Study background: Nephrectomy followed 15 Gy stereotactic body radiation by 4 weeks.

Some clones are missing from TCRdb's copy, which holds only in-frame ones; the method was immunoSEQ multiplex PCR. The table includes 70,000 to 90,000 clones, 80% to 90% detected once. CDR3 length equals 16 residues. Germline values: CDR1 LGHNA, CDR2 YNFKEQ. The V end lost 3 bases, the J end lost 4 bases, and 19 bases lay between the germline ends. Findings and caveats of the study: From baseline, blood top tumor clonotypes peaked at 2 weeks post-radiation.

The sequence was obtained from a woman aged 50 to 60 with renal cell carcinoma. This sample comprised blood, obtained from a patient whose treatment included radiotherapy and nephrectomy. This chain joins TRBV4-2 and TRBJ2-7; D may be TRBD1 or TRBD2 (5 bases each). The CDR3 region is CASSHHMGRAPYEQYF. CDR3 nucleotide sequence: TGTGCCAGCAGCCATCATATGGGACGCGCCCCTTACGAGCAGTACTTC.